Each of the 20 T cell receptor beta chains below was sequenced from the same sample in a study of T cell therapy after organ transplantation (dated by TCRdb to the late 2010s). The sample's time point, from its label and the paper: 4-8 weeks after completion of therapy. The library was prepared using the immunoSEQ multiplex PCR assay. The table was pulled from immuneACCESS by TCRdb, which kept in-frame rearrangements only. Such tables lose some clones; where checked, under half of the loss comes from unresolved V genes, and the rest has no known cause. This sample comprises a few thousand clones, around 68% of them detected only once. Of the sample, over 30% falls within the top ten clones. Antigen specificity for these receptors is unknown. Sequences were derived from CD8+ T cells from blood, sampled after autologous CMV-specific T cell therapy. All receptors come from a human patient who had received a solid organ transplant and had CMV disease. Because of the transplant, the T cells may be the graft donor's rather than the patient's own.

The V gene is TRBV7-9, the J gene TRBJ2-7, with no clear D. The germline V gene has CDR1 SEHNR and CDR2 FQNEAQ (reference sequence). The V and J ends lost 5 bases and 4 bases respectively, with 12 bases between them. This CDR3 spans 13 amino acids. CDR3 residues: CASSPYLGYEQYF. The CDR3 DNA reads TGTGCCAGCAGCCCTTATCTGGGATACGAGCAGTACTTC.

The chain employs TRBV5-1 and TRBJ2-7; possibly TRBD2 for D (5 bases). The CDR3 extends over 15 amino acids. Germline V lookup: CDR1 SGHRS, CDR2 YFSETQ. Trimming pared 3 bases from V and 3 bases from J, leaving 16 bases between. CDR3 nucleotide sequence: TGCGCCAGCAGCTCGGAACCTGCCGGACTCTACGAGCAGTACTTC. This gives the protein CASSSEPAGLYEQYF.

This chain joins TRBV25-1 and TRBJ2-7; D gene unclear. Germline V gene data show CDR1 as MGHDK and CDR2 as SYGVNS. CDR3 length: 13 amino acids. V lost 2 bases and J 2 bases, leaving 7 bases between the germline ends. CDR3 bases: TGTGCCAGCAGTGAACCGGCAGCCTACGAGCAGTACTTC. Translation: CASSEPAAYEQYF.

The rearrangement joins TRBV7-2 to TRBJ1-4; no definite D call. Germline-derived CDR1 and CDR2 are SGHTA and FQGNSA. The CDR3 extends over 15 amino acids. V was shortened by 4 bases and J by 8 bases, with 17 bases between the two germline ends. The DNA for the CDR3 is TGTGCCAGCAGCTCCTGGCCCTCGGTACGCGAAAAACTGTTTTTT. This codes for CASSSWPSVREKLFF. Variable domain in full (rest from reference TRBV7-2 and TRBJ1-4): GAGVSQSPSNKVTEKGKDVELRCDPISGHTALYWYRQSLGQGLEFLIYFQGNSAPDKSGLPSDRFSAERTGGSVSTLTIQRTQQEDSAVYLCASSSWPSVREKLFFGSGTQLSVL.

This chain uses TRBV14 with TRBJ1-3; possible D gene TRBD1, 6 bases. Per the germline V gene, CDR1 is SGHDN and CDR2 is FVKESK. Trimming left V 1 base short and J 0 bases short, with 10 bases between. This CDR3 region has 16 residues. The CDR3 loop is CASSQVLDSSGNTIYF. In DNA form, the CDR3 reads TGTGCCAGCAGCCAAGTACTGGACAGCTCTGGAAACACCATATATTTT.

A few counts support this clone. This chain links TRBV6-5 with TRBJ2-5; D may match TRBD1 or TRBD2 (5 bases each). Trimming cost V 4 bases and J 2 bases, with 11 bases left between them. The CDR3 covers 14 residues. The germline CDR1 and CDR2 sequences are MNHEY and SVGAGI. The CDR3 DNA follows: TGTGCCAGCAGTTTAGGTGGGACGCAAGAGACCCAGTACTTC. Its translation: CASSLGGTQETQYF.

The CDR3: CASSPITDTGELFF. In DNA form, the CDR3 reads TGTGCCAGCTCACCAATAACAGACACCGGGGAGCTGTTTTTT. The chain employs TRBV18 and TRBJ2-2; D is undetermined. Germline lookup yields CDR1 KGHSH and CDR2 LQKENI. The CDR3 sequence is 14 residues long. V lost 2 bases, J lost 3 bases, and 7 bases lay in between.

The rearrangement links TRBV28 to TRBJ2-7; D gene ambiguous. Trimming took off 3 bases at V and 4 bases at J, with 7 bases between the two ends. CDR1 and CDR2 from the germline V gene are MDHEN and SYDVKM. This CDR3 region has 12 residues. The CDR3 protein is CASSFELYEQYF. DNA for the CDR3: TGTGCCAGCAGTTTCGAACTGTACGAGCAGTACTTC.

The CDR3 sequence: CASSVARLQSRANVLTF. Here the CDR3 DNA reads TGTGCCAGCAGCGTAGCAAGGTTACAAAGTCGGGCCAACGTCCTGACTTTC. The chain has TRBV11-2 and TRBJ2-6; D is ambiguous. The V end lost 5 bases, the J end lost 5 bases, and 19 bases lay between the germline ends. Germline CDR1 and CDR2: SGHAT and FQNNGV. The length of the CDR3 is 17 residues.

Comment on this clone: The likely explanation is a read error, given a far larger clone one base away. The CDR3 coding sequence is TGTGCCAGCAGGCCGGATCAGACAGGGTCAAACTATGGCTACACCTTC. This encodes CASRPDQTGSNYGYTF. The V call is TRBV7-9, the J call TRBJ1-2; 7 nucleotides line up with TRBD1. The CDR3 length is 16 residues. The J segment lost 2 bases and the V segment lost 6 bases, leaving 12 bases of the junction unmatched. Per germline, CDR1 SEHNR and CDR2 FQNEAQ (reference sequence). The whole variable domain, filled in from reference TRBV7-9 and TRBJ1-2, reads DTGVSQNPRHKITKRGQNVTFRCDPISEHNRLYWYRQTLGQGPEFLTYFQNEAQLEKSRLLSDRFSAERPKGSFSTLEIQRTEQGDSAMYLCASRPDQTGSNYGYTFGSGTRLTVV.

The rearrangement uses TRBV6-6 and TRBJ1-5, with D hard to call. Germline V gene lookup returns CDR1 MNHNY and CDR2 SVGAGI (reference sequence). The length of the CDR3 is 13 residues. Trimming removed 3 bases at V and 7 bases at J, with 10 bases between. The CDR3 DNA sequence: TGTGCCAGCAGTTATTCCAACCAGCAGCCCCAGCATTTT. This gives the protein CASSYSNQQPQHF.

The chain uses TRBV27 and TRBJ2-5; 14 nucleotides align to TRBD2. This CDR3 spans 16 amino acids. Germline V lookup: CDR1 MNHEY, CDR2 SMNVEV (reference sequence). V was pared by 5 bases and J by 5 bases, with 7 bases of the junction left unmatched. CDR3 region: CASSTRGLAGAETQYF. In nucleotides, the CDR3 is TGTGCCAGCAGTACCCGGGGACTAGCGGGAGCCGAGACCCAGTACTTC.

This clone was seen more than once but under ten times. The chain has TRBV5-6 and TRBJ1-1, with D uncertain. Trimming pared 0 bases from V and 6 bases from J, leaving 12 bases between. CDR1 and CDR2 (germline): SGHDT, YYEEEE. This CDR3 region has 14 residues. CDR3 DNA sequence: TGTGCCAGCAGCTTGGCTCCCGCCGAGGCTGAAGCTTTCTTT. It encodes CASSLAPAEAEAFF.

The V gene is TRBV15, the J gene TRBJ2-2; D possibly corresponds to TRBD1 (5 bases). There are 15 residues in the CDR3. The V gene lost 5 bases and the J gene lost 3 bases, with 13 bases spanning the gap. Germline CDR1 reads LNHNV; CDR2 reads YYDKDF (reference sequence). CDR3 in DNA: TGTGCCACCAGCGGTCAGGGTTTCGACACCGGGGAGCTGTTTTTT. It is translated as CATSGQGFDTGELFF.

The chain recombines TRBV27 with TRBJ1-6; no reliable D call. The CDR3 loop spans 20 amino acids. Germline CDR1 reads MNHEY; CDR2 reads SMNVEV (reference sequence). Deletions cut 5 bases from V and 4 bases from J, with 27 bases between. The CDR3 is CASSKFRLSDHINYNSPLHF. The CDR3 DNA is TGTGCCAGCAGTAAATTTCGTCTGTCAGACCATATCAATTATAATTCACCCCTCCACTTT.

The chain couples TRBV7-9 to TRBJ2-5; 7 bases are shared with TRBD2. There are 16 residues in the CDR3. The germline gives CDR1 SEHNR, CDR2 FQNEAQ (reference sequence). V shed 5 bases, J shed 2 bases, and the junction held 11 bases outside the gene matches. CDR3 DNA sequence: TGTGCCAGCAGCGCCTCGGTGGGGAGGGAACAAGAGACCCAGTACTTC. Encoded protein: CASSASVGREQETQYF.

Of note for this clone: A much larger clone differs from this one at a single base, so this may be a read error. Other DNA variants within this sample encode the same CDR3. The genes are TRBV6-6 and TRBJ2-1; D is undetermined. Germline CDR1 reads MNHNY; CDR2 reads SVGAGI (reference sequence). The CDR3 is made up of 13 amino acids. The V end was cut by 0 bases, the J end by 6 bases, with 6 bases between. The CDR3: CASSYSNVNEQFF. CDR3 DNA: TGTGCCAGCAGTTACTCGAACGTCAATGAGCAGTTCTTC.

This chain links TRBV6-5 with TRBJ2-5; no clear D. Germline V gene sequence: CDR1 MNHEY, CDR2 SVGAGI. The CDR3 extends over 15 amino acids. Trimming took off 2 bases at V and 2 bases at J, with 12 bases between the two ends. CDR3 protein: CASSYLGSRQETQYF. DNA for the CDR3: TGTGCCAGCAGTTACCTGGGCAGCCGTCAAGAGACCCAGTACTTC.

The chain uses TRBV29-1 and TRBJ2-1; 9 bases agree with TRBD1. CDR1 and CDR2 (germline): SQVTM, ANQGSEA. CDR3 length equals 14 residues. The V and J ends lost 6 bases and 3 bases, in that order; junction bases with no gene match: 6. The CDR3 bases are TGCAGCGTCGTACAGGGGGCTAACTACAATGAGCAGTTCTTC. It is translated as CSVVQGANYNEQFF.

This clone was seen only a few times. The V and J genes are TRBV6-5 and TRBJ2-5; 9 nucleotides agree with TRBD2. The CDR3 totals 16 residues. CDR1 and CDR2 from the germline V gene are MNHEY and SVGAGI. V trimming: 4 bases; J trimming: 1 base; junction bases outside the gene matches: 7. The chain's CDR3 is CASSFTFSGGQETQYF. CDR3 sequence (DNA): TGTGCCAGCAGTTTCACTTTTAGCGGGGGCCAAGAGACCCAGTACTTC.